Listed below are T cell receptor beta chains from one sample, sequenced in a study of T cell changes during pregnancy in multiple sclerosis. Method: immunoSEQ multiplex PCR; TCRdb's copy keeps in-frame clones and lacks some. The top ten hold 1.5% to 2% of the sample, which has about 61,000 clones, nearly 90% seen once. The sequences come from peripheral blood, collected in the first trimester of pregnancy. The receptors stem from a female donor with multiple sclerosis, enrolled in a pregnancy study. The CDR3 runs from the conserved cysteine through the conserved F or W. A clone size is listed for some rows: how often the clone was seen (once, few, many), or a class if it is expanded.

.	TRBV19	CASSIGNRGRNQPQHF
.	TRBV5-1	CASSLGQADLGQYF
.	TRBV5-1	CASSPGLSGTDTQYF
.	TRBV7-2	CASSLPDYWVGGYTF
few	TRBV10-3	CAISEPGLPEQFF
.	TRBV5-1	CASSPTSGSYNEQFF
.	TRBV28	CASSFAGGGGYTF
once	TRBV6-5	CASSYGRRGPPYEQYF
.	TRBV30	CAWSSGVYEQYF
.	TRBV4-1	CASSSRTGGAYGYTF
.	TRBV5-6	CASSLVRNEQFF
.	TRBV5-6	CASTGQTGLGGYTF
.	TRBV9	CASSPGLDRGITEAFF
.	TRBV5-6	CASSLGTGENIQYF
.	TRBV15	CATSPVMDRQETQYF
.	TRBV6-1	CASSGLDGGNQPQHF
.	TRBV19	CASSMGTSGKGQYF
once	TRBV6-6	CASTDGANYGYTF
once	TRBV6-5	CASNRPLAGGNEQFF
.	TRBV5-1	CASSSQGISNTEAFF
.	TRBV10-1	CASGVRGGMNEQFF
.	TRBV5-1	CASSPLAGSTEAFF
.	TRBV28	CASSFSRFTSGRAFSVDTQYF
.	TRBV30	CAYNHFDEQFF
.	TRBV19	CASSPQGGAQPQHF
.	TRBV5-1	CASSLDGTGFSAEAFF
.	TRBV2	CASSEWQKKYEQYF
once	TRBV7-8	CASSLARTAERRYEQYF
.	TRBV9	CASSLRLVDNEQFF
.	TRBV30	CAWSIQPGGEQFF
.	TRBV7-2	CASSLNNYEQYF
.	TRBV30	CAWTRVRGLEETQYF
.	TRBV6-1	CASSDLTSLETQYF
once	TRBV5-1	CASSRNSGGIYEQYF
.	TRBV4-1	CASSQVSIGREEQYF
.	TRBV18	CASRLGGLAGAREELFF
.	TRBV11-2	CASSLPGGPNEQFF
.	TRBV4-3	CASSQVGGNPYEQYF
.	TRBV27	CASKADREDTIYF
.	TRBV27	CASSYRAGVSTDTQYF
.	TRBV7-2	CASSRVVAATDTQYF
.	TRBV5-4	CASSASGGPEAFF
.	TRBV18	CASSPQGTGSDTQYF
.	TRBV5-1	CASSARTGGGSGYTF
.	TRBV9	CASSVGRSGISTDTQYF
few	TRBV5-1	CASSLNRQGEGEQYF
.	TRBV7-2	CASSLVGGVGAKNIQYF
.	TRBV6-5	CASSYSGSYEQYF
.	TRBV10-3	CAISDPPGTGRDQPQHF
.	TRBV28	CASSFTDGRVLGQFF
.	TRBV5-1	CASSLVAGSAGELFF
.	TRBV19	CASRERASSYEQYF
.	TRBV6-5	CASSYSGTDSYEQYF
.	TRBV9	CASTQGQLNYGYTF
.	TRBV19	CATRSGNPYEQYF